This T cell receptor beta chain was sequenced in a study of shared clonotypes between healthy human individuals. Overall study: The study drew on a couple of women and a few men aged 18 to 49 as donors. CD4 naive and CD4 memory each took three plates per donor, while CD8 naive took two and CD8 memory one. General study findings and limits: Having only a few donors restricted how much genetic and exposure-history diversity was captured.

With respect to this clone: The antigen remains undetermined.

Looked up from germline, CDR1 is ENHRY and CDR2 is SYGVKD. The CDR3 length is 14 residues. The junction had 4 bases not matched to a gene; V was cut back by 5 bases and J by 0 bases. CD45RO-negative cells were positively selected for CCR7, leaving out terminally differentiated effector memory CD45RA+ cells. Measured with immunoSEQ multiplex PCR; TCRdb has only the in-frame clones, and not every one. The table includes some 2.1 million clones, 85% to 95% detected once. The sequenced sample consisted of naive CD8+ T cells sorted from blood. The chain recombines TRBV10-3 with TRBJ2-7; 7 nucleotides agree with TRBD2. The receptor's source is a man between 18 and 29 years old in good health. The CDR3 reads CAISSASGSYEQYF. In nucleotides, the CDR3 is TGTGCCATCAGTTCGGCTAGCGGCTCCTACGAGCAGTACTTC.